These T cell receptor beta chains were read from a single sample in a study of response to subunit inactivated influenza vaccine. TCRdb called the RT-PCR reads again in MiXCR, with one record for every CDR3 protein. This sample has fewer than 200,000 distinct CDR3 sequences; approximately 9.2% occur once, and the top ten carry about a tenth. The specimen comprised non-naive T cells sorted from PBMCs, sampled on the day of vaccination. These receptors all stem from a man in his forties or fifties who received an inactivated influenza vaccine. CDR3s include the opening cysteine and the closing phenylalanine or tryptophan. Fields, in order: J gene, clone size, D gene, V gene, CDR3 DNA, CDR3 protein. A D gene is named only where the DNA matches it firmly. Expanded clones are given a class, and other clones once, few, many or no size at all.

J gene: TRBJ1-6; clone size: few; D gene: TRBD1; V gene: TRBV6-5; CDR3 DNA: TGTGCCAGCAGTTACCGGGACAGGGTGAATTCACCCCTCCACTTT; CDR3 protein: CASSYRDRVNSPLHF
J gene: TRBJ2-7; clone size: NA; D gene: TRBD2; V gene: TRBV5-4; CDR3 DNA: TGTGCCAGCAGCTTATCAAGCGGGGGGGGAAGACAGTACTTC; CDR3 protein: CASSLSSGGGRQYF
J gene: TRBJ1-1; clone size: NA; D gene: TRBD1; V gene: TRBV3-1; CDR3 DNA: TGTGCCAGCAGCCCTACAGGGGGCTACACTGAAGCTTTCTTT; CDR3 protein: CASSPTGGYTEAFF
J gene: TRBJ2-1; clone size: few; D gene: NA; V gene: TRBV6-2/TRBV6-3; CDR3 DNA: TGTGCCAGCAGCCCAAGGGGCTATGAGCAGTTCTTC; CDR3 protein: CASSPRGYEQFF
J gene: TRBJ1-6; clone size: many; D gene: NA; V gene: TRBV6-5; CDR3 DNA: TGTGCCAGCGGTTTTGCGAGTAATTCACCCCTCCACTTT; CDR3 protein: CASGFASNSPLHF
J gene: TRBJ2-7; clone size: few; D gene: TRBD1; V gene: TRBV11-2; CDR3 DNA: TGTGCCAGCAGCGAAAGGGACAGAACCTACGAGCAGTACTTC; CDR3 protein: CASSERDRTYEQYF
J gene: TRBJ2-3; clone size: many; D gene: NA; V gene: TRBV27; CDR3 DNA: TGTGCCAGCACCTCCCAGGGCGGTCCGGATACGCAGTATTTT; CDR3 protein: CASTSQGGPDTQYF
J gene: TRBJ2-6; clone size: NA; D gene: NA; V gene: TRBV16; CDR3 DNA: TGTGCCAGCAGCCACCGGGATGGCCTTCAGAGCTCTGGGGCCAACGTCCTGACTTTC; CDR3 protein: CASSHRDGLQSSGANVLTF
J gene: TRBJ2-3; clone size: few; D gene: TRBD2; V gene: TRBV28; CDR3 DNA: TGTGCCAGCCACACCCTAGCGGGAGCGGGCACAGATACGCAGTATTTT; CDR3 protein: CASHTLAGAGTDTQYF
J gene: TRBJ2-2; clone size: few; D gene: TRBD1; V gene: TRBV20-1; CDR3 DNA: TGCAGTGCTAGATCGGGACAGGCGAACACCGGGGAGCTGTTTTTT; CDR3 protein: CSARSGQANTGELFF
J gene: TRBJ2-2; clone size: NA; D gene: NA; V gene: TRBV10-3; CDR3 DNA: TGTGCCATCAGGGGCGACGTGGGTGCCGGGGAGCTGTTTTTT; CDR3 protein: CAIRGDVGAGELFF
J gene: TRBJ2-5; clone size: many; D gene: TRBD2; V gene: TRBV19; CDR3 DNA: TGTGCCAGTGGAGAGCAGGGAGGGGAGACCCAGTACTTC; CDR3 protein: CASGEQGGETQYF
J gene: TRBJ2-3; clone size: many; D gene: TRBD1; V gene: TRBV25-1; CDR3 DNA: TGTGCCAGCAGCCCAACAGGGGGCATAGGCGGAGATACGCAGTATTTT; CDR3 protein: CASSPTGGIGGDTQYF
J gene: TRBJ2-5; clone size: many; D gene: NA; V gene: TRBV29-1; CDR3 DNA: TGCAGCGTTGAAGGCACTCAAGGGGAGACCCAGTACTTC; CDR3 protein: CSVEGTQGETQYF
J gene: TRBJ2-3; clone size: many; D gene: NA; V gene: TRBV19; CDR3 DNA: TGTGCCAGTAGTGAAGCAGATACGCAGTATTTT; CDR3 protein: CASSEADTQYF
J gene: TRBJ2-5; clone size: few; D gene: NA; V gene: TRBV3-1; CDR3 DNA: TGTGCCAGCAGCCCTCTCGGGTTCAGACAAGAGACCCAGTACTTC; CDR3 protein: CASSPLGFRQETQYF
J gene: TRBJ2-7; clone size: NA; D gene: NA; V gene: TRBV5-5; CDR3 DNA: TGTGCCAGCAGCTTGGCCTGGCAGGGGACCTACGAGCAGTACTTC; CDR3 protein: CASSLAWQGTYEQYF
J gene: TRBJ1-5; clone size: NA; D gene: NA; V gene: TRBV6-2/TRBV6-3; CDR3 DNA: TGTGCCAGCAGTTCCAACTCTGACGCGTGGGGCAATCAGCCCCAGCATTTT; CDR3 protein: CASSSNSDAWGNQPQHF
J gene: TRBJ2-1; clone size: many; D gene: NA; V gene: TRBV20-1; CDR3 DNA: TGCAGTGCTCCTACCCCCATAGCGACTCTTTACAATGAGCAGTTCTTC; CDR3 protein: CSAPTPIATLYNEQFF